Described below is a single TCR beta chain sequence and its context. Naive CD8 cells comprised CD45RO-negative, CCR7-positively selected cells, excluding terminally differentiated effector memory CD45RA+ cells. CDR1 and CDR2 (germline): SGHVS, FQNEAQ. The CDR3 covers 17 residues. V was pared by 3 bases and J by 1 base, with 1 base of the junction left unmatched. This entry comes from a study of shared clonotypes between healthy human individuals. Libraries were prepared by immunoSEQ multiplex PCR; TCRdb keeps only in-frame clonotypes and omits some of them. The table shows around 2,100,000 clones, with about 95% occurring only once.

This clonotype originated in a man aged 18 to 29 in good health. The chain couples TRBV7-8 to TRBJ2-2; 14 bases fit TRBD2. Sequenced material: naive CD8+ T cells sorted from blood. CDR3 sequence (DNA): TGTGCCAGCAGCTTCGGACTAGCGGGGGGGAACACCGGGGAGCTGTTTTTT. Its translation is CASSFGLAGGNTGELFF.